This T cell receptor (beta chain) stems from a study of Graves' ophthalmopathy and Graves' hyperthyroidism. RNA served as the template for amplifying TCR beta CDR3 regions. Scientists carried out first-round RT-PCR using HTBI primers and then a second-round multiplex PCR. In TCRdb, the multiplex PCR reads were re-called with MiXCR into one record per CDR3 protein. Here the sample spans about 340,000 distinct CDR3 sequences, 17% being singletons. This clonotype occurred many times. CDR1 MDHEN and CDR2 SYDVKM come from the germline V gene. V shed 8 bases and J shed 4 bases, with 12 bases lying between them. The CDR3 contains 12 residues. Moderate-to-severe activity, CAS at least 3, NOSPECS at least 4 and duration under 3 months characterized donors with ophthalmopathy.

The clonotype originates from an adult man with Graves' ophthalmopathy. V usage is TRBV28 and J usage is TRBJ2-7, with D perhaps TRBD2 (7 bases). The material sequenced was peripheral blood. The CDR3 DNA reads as TGTGCCAGCGGGGGCGGGGGTTACGAGCAGTACTTC. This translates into CASGGGGYEQYF.